The present entry profiles one T cell receptor (beta chain) with its context. There is no known antigen for this receptor. It has no much larger one-base neighbor in the sample; base qualities were not kept. The sample belongs to a study of blood T cell repertoires in COVID-19 (dated by TCRdb to about 2020). About the investigation overall: The collaborator samples originated in the United States, Italy and Spain and spanned the acute and convalescent phases of COVID-19. The sample metadata nearly always contained a de-identified subject ID, COVID-19 status, age in years and sex. The material from the prospective study consisted of cDNA or gDNA derived from T cells, B-cell-depleted T cells, or PBMCs. Where available, HLA class I and class II types were taken from metadata supplied by the sample provider and were not determined by assay-based typing. Subjects who had been exposed to COVID-19, were actively infected with it, or had recovered from it provided the deeply sampled blood TCRbeta repertoires that made up the dataset. The samples were drawn from the first 160 participants of the ongoing ImmuneRACE study and from under 1,500 subjects provided by 6 global collaborators. A freely available public database, intended as a resource for researchers studying the immune response to SARS-CoV-2, is where the repertoires were released. The paper's findings and limits, for the study overall: How much clinical and demographic metadata was included differed by source and by participant, and the metadata was provided uncurated.

TCRbeta CDR3 regions were amplified from genomic DNA using the immunoSEQ Assay, a bias-controlled multiplex PCR. The study's own analysis went as follows. Within the assay, amplification of reference gene primers was used to estimate how many nucleated cells each sample contained. To quantify the absolute abundance of each unique TCRbeta CDR3 rearrangement, sequence reads were collapsed and filtered. For each sample, productive Simpson clonality was calculated as the square root of Simpson's diversity index over productive rearrangements. TCRdb took this table from immuneACCESS and kept in-frame rearrangements with V and J called. Such tables lack part of the clones; where checked against another copy, unresolved V genes explain under half of the gap, and the rest is unexplained. V and J calls and clone size are copied from that table; D and trimming were computed from the DNA. The table for this sample lists about 87,000 clones; about 85% of them were counted only once. Roughly 2.2% of the sample rests with the top ten.

Trimming accounts for 4 bases at V and 2 bases at J, while the number of junction bases matched to no gene is 2. The CDR3 starts with the cysteine, ends with the phenylalanine, and has 14 residues. Here the CDR3 DNA is all that survives: 42 bases in frame from base 1. Based on the germline V gene (reference sequence), the CDR1 and CDR2 sequences are LNHDA and SQIVND. The collaborating institutions used their own protocols to collect whole blood in K2EDTA tubes. Collaborator samples were shipped for TCRbeta analysis as frozen whole blood, isolated PBMCs, or DNA extracted from either sample type. Material for sequencing was peripheral blood. The TCR originated in a woman in her seventies with acute or convalescent COVID-19. In this chain, TRBV19 is recombined with TRBJ2-1; TRBD1 agrees with 7 junctional bases. The CDR3 region reads CASSRQGPYNEQFF. The DNA sequence is TGTGCCAGTAGTAGACAGGGTCCCTACAATGAGCAGTTCTTC. The entire variable domain, with the stretches around the CDR3 drawn from the reference TRBV19 and TRBJ2-1 proteins, is DGGITQSPKYLFRKEGQNVTLSCEQNLNHDAMYWYRQDPGQGLRLIYYSQIVNDFQKGDIAEGYSVSREKKESFPLTVTSAQKNPTAFYLCASSRQGPYNEQFFGPGTRLTVL.